Shown below are 25 T cell receptor beta chains from a single sample sequenced in a study of blood T cell repertoires in COVID-19. Libraries were prepared by immunoSEQ multiplex PCR; TCRdb keeps only in-frame clonotypes and omits some of them. This table has just over 300,000 clones, roughly 90% appearing once. The specimen sequenced was PBMCs or T cells enriched from blood (not recorded which). These TCRs come from a woman aged 18-29 years with acute COVID-19.

The chain has TRBV6-5 and TRBJ2-5; D perhaps matches TRBD2 (6 bases). This CDR3 is 14 amino acids long. CDR1 and CDR2 (germline): MNHEY, SVGAGI. Trimming left V 7 bases short and J 0 bases short, with 12 bases between. The CDR3 sequence is CASILASYQETQYF. CDR3 DNA: TGTGCCAGCATTCTAGCGAGCTACCAAGAGACCCAGTACTTC.

V usage is TRBV10-3 and J usage is TRBJ1-1, with D possibly TRBD1 on 6 matching bases. There are 15 residues in the CDR3. Trimming left V 6 bases short and J 1 base short, with 15 bases between. The V gene's germline CDR1 is ENHRY and CDR2 SYGVKD. The CDR3 bases are TGTGCCATCAGGGCATCGACAGGACCGAACACTGAAGCTTTCTTT. It specifies CAIRASTGPNTEAFF.

Written as DNA, the CDR3 is TGTGCCAGCCACCCAGGGGGCAAAGACTATGGCTACACCTTC. This sequence encodes CASHPGGKDYGYTF. The V call is TRBV28, the J call TRBJ1-2, with TRBD1 matching over 8 bases. CDR1 MDHEN and CDR2 SYDVKM come from the germline V gene. The V segment lost 8 bases and the J segment 3 bases; nucleotides outside the gene matches: 8. The CDR3 spans 14 residues.

The chain uses TRBV19 and TRBJ1-2; 10 bases match TRBD1. The CDR3 runs to 15 residues. V dropped 7 bases and J dropped 3; count of bases not matched to a gene: 8. Germline assignment: CDR1 LNHDA and CDR2 SQIVND (reference sequence). The CDR3 here is CASTRGTGAYYGYTF. The CDR3 DNA reads as TGTGCCAGTACCAGAGGGACAGGGGCTTACTATGGCTACACCTTC.

The chain is built from TRBV28 and TRBJ1-4; D remains unclear. CDR3 length equals 14 residues. V gave up 2 bases and J gave up 7 bases, with 11 bases separating them. The germline V gene has CDR1 MDHEN and CDR2 SYDVKM. CDR3 in DNA: TGTGCCAGCAGTTTAACGGGAGTCAGTGAAAAACTGTTTTTT. It codes for CASSLTGVSEKLFF.

At least ten counts were recorded for this clone. The chain carries TRBV27 and TRBJ2-2; TRBD2 matches 7 bases. CDR3 length: 15 amino acids. Looked up from germline, CDR1 is MNHEY and CDR2 is SMNVEV (reference sequence). The ends lost 7 bases at V and 3 bases at J; junction bases unmatched: 8. The CDR3 nucleotides read TGTGCCAGCACTTGGGCGGGGGTGGACACCGGGGAGCTGTTTTTT. Its protein product is CASTWAGVDTGELFF.

The rearrangement links TRBV5-7 to TRBJ2-7; TRBD2 agrees at 9 bases. TRBV5-7 is noted as an ORF with a role that remains uncertain. The junction had 10 bases not matched to a gene; V was cut back by 5 bases and J by 4 bases. The CDR3 has 15 residues. The CDR3 sequence is CASRSSGTSSYEQYF. The CDR3 DNA reads TGTGCCAGCAGATCCTCCGGGACTAGCAGTTACGAGCAGTACTTC.

The chain joins TRBV27 to TRBJ1-2, with D possibly being TRBD1 (5 bases). Per germline, CDR1 MNHEY and CDR2 SMNVEV (reference sequence). Trimming stripped 7 bases from V and 8 bases from J, with 23 bases between. This CDR3 has 15 residues. CDR3 residues: CASTLKGPHSGGYTF. The CDR3 DNA reads as TGTGCCAGCACCTTAAAGGGGCCCCATTCAGGGGGCTACACCTTC.

This chain links TRBV7-8 with TRBJ2-1; TRBD2 agrees at 8 bases. The CDR3 contains 15 residues. Per germline, CDR1 SGHVS and CDR2 FQNEAQ. V was clipped by 7 bases and J by 6 bases; unmatched bases: 11. The CDR3 nucleotides read TGTGCCAGCATGACGGGTAGCGGGGAGGGCAATGAGCAGTTCTTC. Protein sequence: CASMTGSGEGNEQFF.

The genes are TRBV10-3 and TRBJ2-5, with TRBD1 matching over 8 bases. From germline, CDR1 is ENHRY and CDR2 SYGVKD. With 6 bases clipped from V and 2 bases from J, the junction kept 5 bases outside the gene matches. This CDR3 contains 14 residues. CDR3 in DNA: TGTGCCATCAGCCTGGACAGGGTTCAAGAGACCCAGTACTTC. Translating gives CAISLDRVQETQYF.

The V call is TRBV24-1, the J call TRBJ2-3, with D perhaps TRBD1 (5 bases). CDR3 length: 14 residues. Germline V gives CDR1 KGHDR, CDR2 SFDVKD. V dropped 11 bases and J dropped 0 bases, with 14 bases sitting between them. This chain's CDR3 is CAMPTASSTDTQYF. The CDR3 DNA is TGTGCCATGCCGACAGCCTCGAGCACAGATACGCAGTATTTT.

The chain joins TRBV19 to TRBJ1-2, with 7 bases matching TRBD1. CDR1 and CDR2 (germline): LNHDA, SQIVND (reference sequence). This CDR3 region has 14 residues. Trimming removed 5 bases from V and 1 base from J; junction bases left unmatched: 4. CDR3 coding DNA: TGTGCCAGTAGTCTCACAGGGGTTAACTATGGCTACACCTTC. Its protein is CASSLTGVNYGYTF.

The chain recombines TRBV12-5 with TRBJ2-5; D is ambiguous. The V gene lost 2 bases and the J gene lost 0 bases, with 7 bases spanning the gap. The CDR3 extends over 14 amino acids. The germline V gene encodes CDR1 LGHNT and CDR2 FRNRAP. The CDR3, as DNA: TGTGCTAGTGGTTTGTCCGGTTACCAAGAGACCCAGTACTTC. This codes for CASGLSGYQETQYF.

This clone was seen a single time. The chain links TRBV5-4 to TRBJ2-1, with D perhaps TRBD2 (6 bases). Germline CDR1 SGHNT, CDR2 YYREEE (reference sequence). The CDR3 runs to 16 residues. With 0 bases removed from V and 0 bases from J, the gap between germline ends came to 10 bases. Here the CDR3 DNA reads TGTGCCAGCAGCTTGGCCGGCGGGGTCTCCTACAATGAGCAGTTCTTC. As protein: CASSLAGGVSYNEQFF.

This sequence joins TRBV3-1 (or the pseudogene TRBV3-2) and TRBJ2-7; TRBD2 might be the D (5 bases). The CDR3 spans 14 residues. The V gene's germline CDR1 is LGHDT and CDR2 YNNKEL (reference sequence). V lost 4 bases, J lost 3 bases, and 13 bases lay in between. This CDR3 reads CASSPRGSHYEQYF. The CDR3, as DNA: TGTGCCAGCAGCCCACGAGGGAGCCACTACGAGCAGTACTTC.

The rearrangement uses TRBV5-1 and TRBJ2-7, with 9 bases lining up with TRBD1. The J segment lost 6 bases and the V segment lost 4 bases, leaving 5 bases of the junction unmatched. The CDR3 loop spans 13 amino acids. CDR1 is SGHRS and CDR2 is YFSETQ in the germline V gene. CDR3 nucleotide sequence: TGCGCCAGCAGCGGGGACAGGGAAGGCGAGCAGTACTTC. Residues: CASSGDREGEQYF.

V usage is TRBV7-8 and J usage is TRBJ2-7; D is possibly TRBD1 (6 bases). The CDR3 is 14 amino acids. The V and J ends lost 4 bases and 0 bases respectively, with 10 bases between them. Per germline, CDR1 SGHVS and CDR2 FQNEAQ. CDR3 region: CASSSLDSSYEQYF. In DNA, the CDR3 is TGTGCCAGCAGCTCGCTGGACAGCTCCTACGAGCAGTACTTC.

This chain uses TRBV2 with TRBJ1-5; 10 nucleotides agree with TRBD1. The junction had 9 bases not matched to a gene; V was cut back by 6 bases and J by 7 bases. CDR3 length: 15 amino acids. CDR1 and CDR2 from the germline V gene are SNHLY and FYNNEI. This CDR3 is CASRRDRGSSQPQHF. The CDR3 nucleotides are TGTGCCAGCAGACGGGACAGGGGATCCAGCCAGCCCCAGCATTTT.

V and J are TRBV10-3 and TRBJ2-7, with D perhaps TRBD2 (5 bases). The length of the CDR3 is 14 residues. V gave up 4 bases and J gave up 2 bases, with 12 bases separating them. Germline V gene lookup returns CDR1 ENHRY and CDR2 SYGVKD. The CDR3 spells CAISGALGTYEQYF. The DNA of the CDR3 is TGTGCCATCAGTGGCGCCCTCGGGACCTACGAGCAGTACTTC.

The chain is built from TRBV27 and TRBJ2-7; D gene uncertain. CDR1 is MNHEY and CDR2 is SMNVEV in the germline V gene (reference sequence). V lost 0 bases, J lost 1 base, and 7 bases lay in between. The CDR3 loop spans 14 amino acids. The CDR3 nucleotides read TGTGCCAGCAGTTTATCGATCCAGTCCTACGAGCAGTACTTC. Translated, it gives CASSLSIQSYEQYF.

The rearrangement uses TRBV28 and TRBJ1-4; no reliable D call. Germline CDR1 reads MDHEN; CDR2 reads SYDVKM. Trimming took off 3 bases at V and 4 bases at J, with 15 bases between the two ends. The CDR3 loop spans 16 amino acids. This chain's CDR3 is CASSFPDGLGNEKLFF. DNA of the CDR3: TGTGCCAGCAGTTTCCCCGACGGACTAGGTAATGAAAAACTGTTTTTT.

This clone was found once. The V gene is TRBV9, the J gene TRBJ1-6; 9 nucleotides match TRBD1. V lost 0 bases, J lost 7 bases, and 11 bases stayed unmatched. The CDR3 is 18 amino acids. The germline V gene has CDR1 SGDLS and CDR2 YYNGEE. DNA of the CDR3: TGTGCCAGCAGCGTAGACCAGGGACAGGGAAGATCAAATTCACCCCTCCACTTT. It specifies CASSVDQGQGRSNSPLHF.

The rearrangement links TRBV28 to TRBJ1-5, with D perhaps matching TRBD1 (6 bases). V dropped 3 bases and J dropped 5 bases, with 14 bases sitting between them. Germline V gene sequence: CDR1 MDHEN, CDR2 SYDVKM. This CDR3 contains 15 residues. The CDR3 coding sequence is TGTGCCAGCAGTTTTCGGGGGGCGAGGCATCAGCCCCAGCATTTT. It yields the protein CASSFRGARHQPQHF.

The V gene is TRBV7-9, the J gene TRBJ1-2; tentative D call: TRBD1 (5 bases). V lost 2 bases to trimming and J lost 6 bases, with 10 bases between them. The germline CDR1 and CDR2 sequences are SEHNR and FQNEAQ (reference sequence). The CDR3 consists of 13 residues. DNA for the CDR3: TGTGCCAGCAGCTTACCAGGGTCACATGGCTACACCTTC. It specifies CASSLPGSHGYTF. The variable domain in full, with the rest retrieved from reference TRBV7-9 and TRBJ1-2, is DTGVSQNPRHKITKRGQNVTFRCDPISEHNRLYWYRQTLGQGPEFLTYFQNEAQLEKSRLLSDRFSAERPKGSFSTLEIQRTEQGDSAMYLCASSLPGSHGYTFGSGTRLTVV.

V usage is TRBV28 and J usage is TRBJ1-3; 7 bases agree with TRBD1. Germline CDR1 MDHEN, CDR2 SYDVKM. V was clipped by 3 bases and J by 2 bases; unmatched bases: 7. The CDR3 spans 16 residues. The CDR3 here is CASSFIDRDAGNTIYF. CDR3 bases: TGTGCCAGCAGTTTCATAGACAGGGACGCTGGAAACACCATATATTTT.